Only one count was recorded for the clone carrying this T cell receptor beta chain. Which cohort a participant joined came from the clinical history participants gave. These data belong to a study of blood T cell repertoires in COVID-19. The V and J ends lost 6 bases and 5 bases respectively, with 15 bases between them. The CDR3 extends over 14 amino acids. Germline V CDR1 and CDR2: SGDLS, YYNGEE. Here immunoSEQ multiplex PCR was the method, and the copy in TCRdb shows in-frame clones only, minus some. Of approximately 150,000 clones in the sample, roughly four fifths were seen once. The TCR comes from a woman between 50 and 59 years old with acute COVID-19. The genes are TRBV9 and TRBJ1-5; TRBD1 is a possible D gene (6 bases). What was sequenced was PBMCs or T cells enriched from blood (not recorded which). The CDR3 sequence is CASNVAGGDQPQHF. CDR3 nucleotide sequence: TGTGCCAGCAACGTGGCGGGGGGCGATCAGCCCCAGCATTTT.